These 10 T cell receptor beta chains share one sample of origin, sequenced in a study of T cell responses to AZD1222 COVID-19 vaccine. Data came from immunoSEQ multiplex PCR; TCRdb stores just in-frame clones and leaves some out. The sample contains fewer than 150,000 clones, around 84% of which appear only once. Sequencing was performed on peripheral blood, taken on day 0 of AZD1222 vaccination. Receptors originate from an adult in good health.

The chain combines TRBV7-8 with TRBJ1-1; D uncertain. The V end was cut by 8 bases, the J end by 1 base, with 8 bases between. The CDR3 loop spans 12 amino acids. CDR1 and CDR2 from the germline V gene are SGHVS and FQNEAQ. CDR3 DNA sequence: TGTGCCAGCTACGGGCAGAACACTGAAGCTTTCTTT. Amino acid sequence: CASYGQNTEAFF.

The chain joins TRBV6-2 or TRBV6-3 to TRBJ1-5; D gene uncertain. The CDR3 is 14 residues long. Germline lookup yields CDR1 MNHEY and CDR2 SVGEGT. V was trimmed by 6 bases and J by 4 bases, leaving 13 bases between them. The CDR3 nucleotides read TGTGCCAGCAGCAGGCAGTCCCTAAATCAGCCCCAGCATTTT. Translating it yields CASSRQSLNQPQHF.

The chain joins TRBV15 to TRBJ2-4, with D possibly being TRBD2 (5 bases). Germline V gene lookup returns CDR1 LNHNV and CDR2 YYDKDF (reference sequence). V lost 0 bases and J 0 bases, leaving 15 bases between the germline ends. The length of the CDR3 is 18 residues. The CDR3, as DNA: TGTGCCACCAGCAGAGACGGGGTGGAACCCCTAGCCAAAAACATTCAGTACTTC. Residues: CATSRDGVEPLAKNIQYF.

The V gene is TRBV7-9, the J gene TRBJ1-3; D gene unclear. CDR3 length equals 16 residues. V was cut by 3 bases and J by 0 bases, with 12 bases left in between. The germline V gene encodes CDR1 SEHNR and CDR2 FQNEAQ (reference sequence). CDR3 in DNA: TGTGCCAGCAGCTTCAACACGGTAGTCTCTGGAAACACCATATATTTT. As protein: CASSFNTVVSGNTIYF.

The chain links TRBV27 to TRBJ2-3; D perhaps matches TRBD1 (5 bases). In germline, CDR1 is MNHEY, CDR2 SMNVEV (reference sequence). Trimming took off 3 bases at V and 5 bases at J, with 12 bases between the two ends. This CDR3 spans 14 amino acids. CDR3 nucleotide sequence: TGTGCCAGCAGTTTGCAGGCAGGGCTAGATACGCAGTATTTT. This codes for CASSLQAGLDTQYF.

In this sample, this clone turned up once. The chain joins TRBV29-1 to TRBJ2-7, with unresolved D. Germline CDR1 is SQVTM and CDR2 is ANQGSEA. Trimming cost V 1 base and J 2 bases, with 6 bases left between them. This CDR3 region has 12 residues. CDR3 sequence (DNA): TGCAGCGTTGAAGGGCAGACCTACGAGCAGTACTTC. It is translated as CSVEGQTYEQYF.

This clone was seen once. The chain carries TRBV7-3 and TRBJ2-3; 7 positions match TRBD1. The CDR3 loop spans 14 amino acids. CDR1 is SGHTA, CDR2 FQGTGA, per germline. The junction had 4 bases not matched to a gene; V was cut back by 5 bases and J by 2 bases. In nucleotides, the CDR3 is TGTGCCAGCAGCCGGGACAGACCCACAGATACGCAGTATTTT. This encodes CASSRDRPTDTQYF.

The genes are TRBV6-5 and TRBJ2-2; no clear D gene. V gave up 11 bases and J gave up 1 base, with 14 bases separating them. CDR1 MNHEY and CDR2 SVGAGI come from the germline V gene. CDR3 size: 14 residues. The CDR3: CAPQLGKNTGELFF. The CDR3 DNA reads TGTGCCCCACAGTTAGGGAAGAACACCGGGGAGCTGTTTTTT.

CDR3 DNA sequence: TGCGCCAGCAGCTTCCCGACAGGGGAAAAGACCCAGTACTTC. It is translated as CASSFPTGEKTQYF. The rearrangement joins TRBV5-1 to TRBJ2-5, with 8 bases matching TRBD1. The CDR3 loop spans 14 amino acids. In germline, CDR1 is SGHRS, CDR2 YFSETQ. V lost 2 bases and J lost 6; bases outside the gene matches: 6.

DNA of the CDR3: TGTGCCAGCTCACCATCGGACATCGAGCAGTACTTC. Its protein is CASSPSDIEQYF. This chain uses TRBV18 with TRBJ2-7; D is possibly TRBD1 (5 bases). Germline CDR1 and CDR2: KGHSH and LQKENI. The CDR3 extends over 12 amino acids. Trimming stripped 2 bases from V and 6 bases from J, with 8 bases between.